The 8 T cell receptor beta chains reported below all come from one sample, sequenced in a study of blood T cell repertoires in COVID-19. TCRdb's copy holds only in-frame clones and misses some; the assay was immunoSEQ multiplex PCR. The sample yields fewer than 20,000 clones, 70% to 90% seen once. Sequences were obtained from peripheral blood. Receptor source: a man of 80 years or more with acute or convalescent COVID-19.

The chain couples TRBV5-1 to TRBJ1-2, with D unclear. From germline, CDR1 is SGHRS and CDR2 YFSETQ. Trimming stripped 3 bases from V and 10 bases from J, with 19 bases between. The CDR3 is made up of 14 amino acids. CDR3: CASSSALLRRDYTF. CDR3 DNA sequence: TGCGCCAGCAGCTCGGCTCTCCTTCGGAGGGACTACACCTTC.

The CDR3 reads CACLGTDGYGYTF. The CDR3 DNA is TGTGCCTGCCTTGGGACAGATGGCTATGGCTACACCTTC. The chain uses TRBV30 and TRBJ1-2, with TRBD1 identical over 7 bases. With V trimmed by 6 bases and J by 4 bases, 8 bases remained unmatched. The CDR3 runs to 13 residues. Per germline, CDR1 GTSNPN and CDR2 SVGIG (reference sequence). Looking up the rest from reference TRBV30 and TRBJ1-2 gives the full variable domain: SQTIHQWPATLVQPVGSPLSLECTVEGTSNPNLYWYRQAAGRGLQLLFYSVGIGQISSEVPQNLSASRPQDRQFILSSKKLLLSDSGFYLCACLGTDGYGYTFGSGTRLTVV.

This chain links TRBV29-1 with TRBJ2-2; D is undetermined. The germline V gene has CDR1 SQVTM and CDR2 ANQGSEA. The CDR3 spans 12 residues. The V gene lost 4 bases and the J gene lost 6 bases, with 9 bases spanning the gap. The CDR3 DNA follows: TGCAGCGTTGGGAGTTCGGCCGGGGAGCTGTTTTTT. Translation: CSVGSSAGELFF.

The chain recombines TRBV9 with TRBJ2-5; 7 bases are shared with TRBD1. Losses at the gene ends were 3 bases for V and 2 bases for J; bases not matched to a gene: 4. The germline CDR1 and CDR2 sequences are SGDLS and YYNGEE. The CDR3 has 14 residues. The CDR3: CASSGRGQQETQYF. The CDR3, as DNA: TGTGCCAGCAGCGGTAGGGGGCAACAAGAGACCCAGTACTTC.

The chain joins TRBV27 to TRBJ2-2; 9 bases line up with TRBD1. The V gene end was trimmed by 8 bases and the J gene end by 7 bases; junction bases not matched to a gene: 5. The V gene's germline CDR1 is MNHEY and CDR2 SMNVEV (reference sequence). CDR3 length equals 13 residues. The CDR3 protein is CASAGQGGGELFF. Here the CDR3 DNA reads TGTGCCAGCGCGGGACAGGGCGGCGGGGAGCTGTTTTTT.

The chain carries TRBV2 and TRBJ1-6; 7 bases are shared with TRBD1. The CDR3 spans 14 residues. The V gene end was trimmed by 6 bases and the J gene end by 6 bases; junction bases not matched to a gene: 5. Germline V gives CDR1 SNHLY, CDR2 FYNNEI. The DNA for the CDR3 is TGTGCCAGCAGGGCGGGACAGATTAATTCACCCCTCCACTTT. Protein: CASRAGQINSPLHF.

The rearrangement links TRBV29-1 to TRBJ1-1, with 8 bases fitting TRBD1. J gave up 1 base and V 7 bases, and 5 bases lay outside the gene matches. The CDR3 runs 13 residues. Germline lookup yields CDR1 SQVTM and CDR2 ANQGSEA. The CDR3 DNA sequence: TGCAGCGCCAGACAGGGGCGGAACACTGAAGCTTTCTTT. Translation gives CSARQGRNTEAFF.

CDR3 coding DNA: TGCAGCGTCAGACAGGGGGGGACTTACGAGCAGTACTTC. Translating gives CSVRQGGTYEQYF. This sequence joins TRBV29-1 and TRBJ2-7; 9 nucleotides align to TRBD1. Germline V gene sequence: CDR1 SQVTM, CDR2 ANQGSEA. This CDR3 region has 13 residues. Unmatched junction bases numbered 7, after V lost 6 bases and J lost 4 bases.